The following is a T cell receptor (beta chain) sequence with its context. This clone's antigen is unknown. No base quality values were provided; no much bigger clone lies one nucleotide off. CDR1 and CDR2 were assigned from the germline V gene as SGHTA and FQGTGA. The junction carries 8 bases between V and J, which are trimmed by 5 bases and 1 base respectively. There are 14 amino acids in the CDR3, from cysteine to phenylalanine inclusive. Just the 42-base CDR3 DNA is kept, in frame starting at base 1. The data belong to a study of blood T cell repertoires in COVID-19 (dated by TCRdb to 2018 to 2021). In the study overall: Collaborator samples came from the United States, Italy and Spain and covered acute and convalescent phases of COVID-19. The material from the prospective study consisted of cDNA or gDNA derived from T cells, B-cell-depleted T cells, or PBMCs. Subjects who had been exposed to COVID-19, were actively infected with it, or had recovered from it provided the deeply sampled blood TCRbeta repertoires that made up the dataset. The repertoires were released in a freely available public database meant as a resource for research on the immune response to SARS-CoV-2. The samples were drawn from the first 160 participants of the ongoing ImmuneRACE study and from some 1,300 subjects provided by 6 global collaborators. Sample metadata almost always included a de-identified subject ID, COVID-19 status, age in years and sex. Where HLA class I and class II types were available, the types were taken from metadata supplied by the sample provider, not from assay-based typing. The paper as a whole reports these results and caveats: Clinical and demographic metadata were provided uncurated, with the amount varying by source and participant.

The immunoSEQ Assay, a bias-controlled multiplex PCR, was used to amplify TCRbeta CDR3 regions from genomic DNA. The original pipeline was this. The number of nucleated cells in each sample was estimated from the amplification of reference gene primers within the assay. To quantify the absolute abundance of each unique TCRbeta CDR3 rearrangement, sequence reads were collapsed and filtered. For each sample, productive Simpson clonality was calculated as the square root of Simpson's diversity index across productive rearrangements. TCRdb retrieved this table from immuneACCESS and kept in-frame rearrangements only. Not all clones are present; in checked studies, unresolved V genes account for under half, and no reason is known for the remainder. For V, J and clone size, that table is used; D and trimming come from the DNA. The sample data list over 85,000 clones, and 88% of these were observed just once. Of the sample, 4.5% to 5.5% is held by the ten largest clones.

Whole blood was collected in K2EDTA tubes by collaborating institutions according to the institutions' own protocols. For TCRbeta analysis, collaborator samples were shipped as frozen whole blood, as isolated PBMCs, or as DNA extracted from either sample type. The sequencing input was peripheral blood. The chain links TRBV7-3 with TRBJ2-2; tentative D gene TRBD1, with 5 bases matching. The source is a woman older than 75 with active COVID-19. The CDR3: CASSRQGNTGELFF. The DNA reads TGTGCCAGCAGCAGGCAGGGGAACACCGGGGAGCTGTTTTTT.